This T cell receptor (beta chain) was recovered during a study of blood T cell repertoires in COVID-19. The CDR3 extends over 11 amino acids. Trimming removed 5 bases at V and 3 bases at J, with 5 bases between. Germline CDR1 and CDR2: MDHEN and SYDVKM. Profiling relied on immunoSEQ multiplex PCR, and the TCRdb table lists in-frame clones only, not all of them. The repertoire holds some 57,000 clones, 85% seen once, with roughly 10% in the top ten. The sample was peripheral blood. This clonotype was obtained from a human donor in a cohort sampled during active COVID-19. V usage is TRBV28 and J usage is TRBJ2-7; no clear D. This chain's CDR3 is CASSASYEQYF. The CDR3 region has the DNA TGTGCCAGCAGTGCGAGCTACGAGCAGTACTTC. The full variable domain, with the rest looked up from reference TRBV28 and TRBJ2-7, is DVKVTQSSRYLVKRTGEKVFLECVQDMDHENMFWYRQDPGLGLRLIYFSYDVKMKEKGDIPEGYSVSREKKERFSLILESASTNQTSMYLCASSASYEQYFGPGTRLTVT.